These T cell receptor beta chains were read from a single sample in a study of vaccination and CD4 T cells after COVID-19. MiXCR was run by TCRdb on the PCR reads, yielding one entry per CDR3 protein. The data show roughly 10,000 distinct CDR3 sequences, with more than 25% seen just once and about 15% held by the top ten. No antigen has been assigned to these receptors. The sequencing used CD4+ T cells from blood, cultured in vitro, collected after SARS-CoV-2 vaccination. The source is a human donor who had recovered from COVID-19. CDR3s include the opening cysteine and the closing phenylalanine or tryptophan. A D gene is named only where the DNA matches it firmly. Size values are once, few and many counts, or a class for expanded clones, and some rows have none.

abundance	len	d_gene	v_gene	j_gene	CDR3aa	CDR3nt
medium-sized	16	TRBD1	TRBV28	TRBJ1-1	CASSFRGRGLNTEAFF	TGTGCCAGCAGTTTCAGGGGGCGTGGATTGAACACTGAAGCTTTCTTT
.	16	TRBD1	TRBV6-5	TRBJ1-6	CASSYGRGTGSSPLHF	TGTGCCAGCAGTTACGGTCGCGGGACAGGGAGTTCACCCCTCCACTTT
few	14	.	TRBV18	TRBJ2-7	CASSQDTGSYEQYF	TGTGCCAGCTCACAGGACACAGGGTCCTACGAGCAGTACTTC
.	14	.	TRBV28	TRBJ2-7	CASSLLEGNYEQYF	TGTGCCAGCAGTTTATTGGAGGGAAACTACGAGCAGTACTTC
.	13	.	TRBV12-3/TRBV12-4	TRBJ1-2	CASRISDSYGYTF	TGTGCCAGCAGGATCTCGGACAGCTATGGCTACACCTTC
.	16	.	TRBV19	TRBJ1-2	CASSIEPRAAGYGYTF	TGTGCCAGTAGTATAGAACCGCGGGCCGCGGGCTATGGCTACACCTTC
.	15	.	TRBV23-1	TRBJ1-5	CASSQEGEENQPQHF	TGCGCCAGCAGTCAGGAGGGTGAAGAGAATCAGCCCCAGCATTTT
.	15	.	TRBV6-1	TRBJ2-1	CASRLGGPNMGEQFF	TGTGCCAGCAGGCTAGGGGGTCCTAATATGGGTGAGCAGTTCTTC
few	14	TRBD2	TRBV7-6	TRBJ2-7	CASSLVGGSSEQYF	TGTGCCAGCAGCTTAGTGGGCGGGAGTTCGGAGCAGTACTTC
.	14	TRBD2	TRBV10-1	TRBJ2-7	CASSRTSGAYEQYF	TGCGCCAGCAGTAGGACTAGCGGGGCCTACGAGCAGTACTTC
few	15	TRBD2	TRBV7-9	TRBJ2-1	CASSLLAGDYNEQFF	TGTGCCAGCAGCTTACTAGCGGGGGACTACAATGAGCAGTTCTTC
few	14	.	TRBV11-2	TRBJ1-1	CASSSQGRDTEAFF	TGTGCCAGCAGCTCTCAGGGAAGGGACACTGAAGCTTTCTTT
.	15	TRBD1	TRBV7-8	TRBJ1-4	CASSTRQGAREKLFF	TGTGCCAGCAGCACTCGGCAGGGGGCTAGGGAAAAACTGTTTTTT
few	12	.	TRBV7-9	TRBJ1-1	CASSLTNTEAFF	TGTGCCAGCAGCTTAACCAACACTGAAGCTTTCTTT
few	14	.	TRBV20-1	TRBJ2-1	CSAVQELPYNEQFF	TGCAGTGCTGTCCAGGAGCTTCCCTACAATGAGCAGTTCTTC
.	15	TRBD2	TRBV4-2	TRBJ2-7	CASSQTSGSFYEQYF	TGTGCCAGCAGCCAAACTAGCGGGAGTTTCTACGAGCAGTACTTC
medium-sized	13	.	TRBV6-1	TRBJ2-7	CASSRTETYEQYF	TGTGCCAGCAGCCGGACGGAGACCTACGAGCAGTACTTC
.	13	.	TRBV7-2	TRBJ2-3	CASSLGITDTQYF	TGTGCCAGCAGCCTGGGGATCACAGATACGCAGTATTTT
.	17	.	TRBV12-3/TRBV12-4	TRBJ1-1	CASSFSEWGQVNTEAFF	TGTGCCAGCAGTTTTTCAGAGTGGGGACAAGTAAACACTGAAGCTTTCTTT
few	15	TRBD2	TRBV28	TRBJ2-1	CASSLAGGPLNEQFF	TGTGCCAGCAGCTTAGCGGGAGGGCCCCTCAATGAGCAGTTCTTC
.	14	TRBD2	TRBV6-2/TRBV6-3	TRBJ2-3	CASRRTSGTDTQYF	TGTGCCAGCAGAAGGACTAGCGGGACAGATACGCAGTATTTT
.	12	.	TRBV4-3	TRBJ2-7	CASSQDEGLLYF	TGCGCCAGCAGCCAAGATGAGGGGCTGCTGTACTTC
once	11	.	TRBV30	TRBJ1-2	CAWSVRGGYTF	TGTGCCTGGAGTGTACGGGGTGGCTACACCTTC
.	14	.	TRBV5-5	TRBJ1-5	CASSATVAFQPQHF	TGTGCCAGCAGCGCGACGGTAGCTTTTCAGCCCCAGCATTTT
.	15	.	TRBV11-2	TRBJ1-1	CASSQRLGIRTEAFF	TGTGCCAGCAGCCAGAGGCTAGGAATTCGCACTGAAGCTTTCTTT
few	13	.	TRBV7-8	TRBJ2-7	CASSFQDSYEQYF	TGTGCCAGCAGCTTCCAAGATTCCTACGAGCAGTACTTC
once	14	.	TRBV27	TRBJ2-7	CASSPTLSSYEQCF	TGTGCCAGCAGTCCCACCCTCAGCTCCTACGAGCAGTGCTTC
.	17	.	TRBV6-2/TRBV6-3	TRBJ2-7	CASFESPRASRVYEQYF	TGTGCCAGTTTTGAGTCACCGCGGGCCTCGAGGGTCTACGAGCAGTACTTC
.	18	.	TRBV18	TRBJ2-3	CASSQVQGSFSSTDTQYF	TGTGCCAGCTCACAGGTACAGGGCTCCTTCTCTAGCACAGATACGCAGTATTTT
few	13	.	TRBV7-2	TRBJ2-5	CASSLGRGETQYF	TGTGCCAGCAGCTTAGGCAGGGGAGAGACCCAGTACTTC
few	14	TRBD1	TRBV20-1	TRBJ2-7	CSARRQGKGYEQYF	TGCAGTGCCCGTCGACAGGGCAAAGGCTACGAGCAGTACTTC
.	13	TRBD1	TRBV20-1	TRBJ2-5	CSAKKGGAETQYF	TGCAGTGCTAAGAAAGGGGGCGCGGAGACCCAGTACTTC
.	13	.	TRBV28	TRBJ1-6	CASSFGSYSPPHF	TGTGCCAGCAGTTTCGGGTCCTACTCACCCCCCCACTTT
.	14	.	TRBV6-2/TRBV6-3	TRBJ2-3	CASSPGRSTDTQYF	TGTGCCAGCAGCCCGGGTCGTAGCACAGATACGCAGTATTTT
.	15	TRBD1	TRBV12-3/TRBV12-4	TRBJ2-7	CASRKLGQGNYEQYF	TGTGCCAGCAGAAAACTGGGACAGGGCAACTACGAGCAGTACTTC
few	12	.	TRBV5-1	TRBJ1-2	CASSLDTNRNTF	TGCGCCAGCAGCTTGGACACTAACAGAAACACCTTC
few	17	.	TRBV24-1	TRBJ2-3	CATSGLNGHLSTDTQYF	TGTGCCACCAGTGGATTGAACGGTCACCTTTCCACAGATACGCAGTATTTT
.	15	.	TRBV6-5	TRBJ2-7	CASSYTNRRRYEQYF	TGTGCCAGCAGTTACACCAACAGGAGGCGCTACGAGCAGTACTTC
few	15	TRBD2	TRBV5-4	TRBJ2-7	CASSTGLAVSYEQYF	TGTGCCAGCAGCACGGGACTAGCGGTTTCCTACGAGCAGTACTTC
.	14	.	TRBV6-1	TRBJ2-7	CASSPTSSSYEQYF	TGTGCCAGCAGTCCCACTAGCTCCTCCTACGAGCAGTACTTC